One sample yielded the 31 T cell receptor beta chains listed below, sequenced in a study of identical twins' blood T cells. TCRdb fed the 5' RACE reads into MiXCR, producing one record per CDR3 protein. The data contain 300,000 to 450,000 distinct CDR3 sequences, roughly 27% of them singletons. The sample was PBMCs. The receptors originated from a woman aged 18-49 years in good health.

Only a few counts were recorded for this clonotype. CDR3 nucleotide sequence: TGTGCCATCAGTGACACTACTAATTCGGGACAGGGCATGTGGGAGCAGTACTTC. Protein product: CAISDTTNSGQGMWEQYF. The chain recombines TRBV10-3 with TRBJ2-7; 9 bases agree with TRBD1. CDR1 and CDR2 from the germline V gene are ENHRY and SYGVKD. The CDR3 loop spans 18 amino acids. Germline trimming cut 3 bases from V and 7 bases from J; bases unmatched to any gene: 19.

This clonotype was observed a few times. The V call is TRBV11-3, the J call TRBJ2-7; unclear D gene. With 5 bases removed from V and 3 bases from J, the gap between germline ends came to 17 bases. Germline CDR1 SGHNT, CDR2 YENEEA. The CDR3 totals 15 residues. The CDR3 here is CASSRRPSTDYEQYF. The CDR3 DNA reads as TGTGCCAGCAGCCGAAGGCCGTCTACTGACTACGAGCAGTACTTC.

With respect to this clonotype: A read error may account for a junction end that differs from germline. This chain's CDR3 is CAGSQDQRGTEAFF. Written as DNA, the CDR3 is TGTGCCGGCAGCCAAGATCAAAGAGGCACTGAAGCTTTCTTT. This sequence joins TRBV3-1 and TRBJ1-1; D gene ambiguous. The CDR3 runs 14 residues. Looked up from germline, CDR1 is LGHDT and CDR2 is YNNKEL (reference sequence).

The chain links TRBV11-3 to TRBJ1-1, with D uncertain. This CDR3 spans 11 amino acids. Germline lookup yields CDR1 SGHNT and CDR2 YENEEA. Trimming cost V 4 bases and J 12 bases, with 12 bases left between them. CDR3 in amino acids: CASSSGSESFF. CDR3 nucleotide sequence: TGTGCCAGCAGCTCCGGGTCAGAATCTTTCTTT. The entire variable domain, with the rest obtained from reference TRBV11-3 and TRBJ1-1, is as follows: EAGVVQSPRYKIIEKKQPVAFWCNPISGHNTLYWYLQNLGQGPELLIRYENEEAVDDSQLPKDRFSAERLKGVDSTLKIQPAELGDSAVYLCASSSGSESFFGQGTRLTVV.

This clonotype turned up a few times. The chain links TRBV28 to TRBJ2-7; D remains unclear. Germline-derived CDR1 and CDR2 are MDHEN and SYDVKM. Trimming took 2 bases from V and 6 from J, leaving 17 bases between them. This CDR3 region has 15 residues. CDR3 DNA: TGTGCCAGCAGTTTAGACCCAGGTTGGACGGGCGAGCAGTACTTC. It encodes CASSLDPGWTGEQYF.

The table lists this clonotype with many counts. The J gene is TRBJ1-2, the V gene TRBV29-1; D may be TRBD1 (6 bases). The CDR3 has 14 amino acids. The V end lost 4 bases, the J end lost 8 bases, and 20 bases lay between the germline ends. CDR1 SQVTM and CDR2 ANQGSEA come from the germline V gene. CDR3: CSVVGGAGIQGYTF. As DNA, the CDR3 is TGCAGCGTTGTCGGGGGGGCAGGGATACAGGGCTACACCTTC.

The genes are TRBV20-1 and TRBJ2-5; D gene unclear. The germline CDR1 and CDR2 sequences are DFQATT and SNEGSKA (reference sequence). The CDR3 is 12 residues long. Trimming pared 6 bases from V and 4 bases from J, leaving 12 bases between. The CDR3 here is CSANDWRETQYF. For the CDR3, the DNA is TGCAGTGCCAACGACTGGAGAGAGACCCAGTACTTC.

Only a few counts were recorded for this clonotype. Here the CDR3 DNA reads TGTGCTAGTGGTACCCTACAGGGGGACCAGCCCCAGCATTTT. It yields the protein CASGTLQGDQPQHF. This chain joins TRBV12-5 and TRBJ1-5; 8 nucleotides align to TRBD1. This CDR3 is 14 amino acids long. Germline V CDR1 and CDR2: LGHNT, FRNRAP. V shed 5 bases, J shed 7 bases, and the junction held 7 bases outside the gene matches.

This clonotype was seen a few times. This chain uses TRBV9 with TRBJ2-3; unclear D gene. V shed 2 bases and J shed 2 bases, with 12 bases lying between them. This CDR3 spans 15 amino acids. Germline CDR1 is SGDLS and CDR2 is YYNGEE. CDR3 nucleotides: TGTGCCAGCAGCGTTGGAACAGCGTCCACAGATACGCAGTATTTT. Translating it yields CASSVGTASTDTQYF.

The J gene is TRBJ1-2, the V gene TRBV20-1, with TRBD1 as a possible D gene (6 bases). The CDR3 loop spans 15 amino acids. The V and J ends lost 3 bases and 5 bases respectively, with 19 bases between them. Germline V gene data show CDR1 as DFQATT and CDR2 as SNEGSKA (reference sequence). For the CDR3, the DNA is TGCAGTGCTAGCGTCGGCAAGGGGGGACTTTATGGCTACACCTTC. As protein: CSASVGKGGLYGYTF.

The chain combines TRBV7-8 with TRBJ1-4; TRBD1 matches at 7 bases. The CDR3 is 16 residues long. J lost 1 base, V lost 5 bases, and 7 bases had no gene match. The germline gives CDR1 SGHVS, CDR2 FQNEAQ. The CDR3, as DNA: TGTGCCAGCAGCCGGTACTCAGGGGGAACTAATGAAAAACTGTTTTTT. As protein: CASSRYSGGTNEKLFF.

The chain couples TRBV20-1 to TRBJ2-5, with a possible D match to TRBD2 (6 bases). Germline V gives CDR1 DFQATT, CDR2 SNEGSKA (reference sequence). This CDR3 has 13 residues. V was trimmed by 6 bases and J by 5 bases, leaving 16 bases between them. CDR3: CSAHMGGVETQYF. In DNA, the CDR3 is TGCAGTGCCCATATGGGGGGAGTGGAGACCCAGTACTTC.

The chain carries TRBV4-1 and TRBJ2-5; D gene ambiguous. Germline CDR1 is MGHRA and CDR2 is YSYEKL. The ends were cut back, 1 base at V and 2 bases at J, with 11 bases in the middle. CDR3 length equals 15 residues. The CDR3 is CASSQGATAQETQYF. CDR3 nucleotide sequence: TGCGCCAGCAGCCAAGGTGCTACAGCTCAAGAGACCCAGTACTTC.

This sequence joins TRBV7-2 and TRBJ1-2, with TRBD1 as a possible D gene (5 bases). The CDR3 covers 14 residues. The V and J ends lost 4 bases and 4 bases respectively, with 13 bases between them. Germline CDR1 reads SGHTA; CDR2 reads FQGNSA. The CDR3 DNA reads TGTGCCAGCAGCTGGAGGGACCCGATCTATGGCTACACCTTC. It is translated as CASSWRDPIYGYTF.

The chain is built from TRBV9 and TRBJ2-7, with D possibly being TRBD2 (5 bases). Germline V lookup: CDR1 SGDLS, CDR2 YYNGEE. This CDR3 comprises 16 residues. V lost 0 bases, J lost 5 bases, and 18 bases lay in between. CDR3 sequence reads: CASSVGRKGSEDEQYF. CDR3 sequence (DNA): TGTGCCAGCAGCGTAGGGAGAAAGGGTAGCGAGGACGAGCAGTACTTC. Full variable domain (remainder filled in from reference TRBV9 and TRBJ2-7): DSGVTQTPKHLITATGQRVTLRCSPRSGDLSVYWYQQSLDQGLQFLIQYYNGEERAKGNILERFSAQQFPDLHSELNLSSLELGDSALYFCASSVGRKGSEDEQYFGPGTRLTVT.

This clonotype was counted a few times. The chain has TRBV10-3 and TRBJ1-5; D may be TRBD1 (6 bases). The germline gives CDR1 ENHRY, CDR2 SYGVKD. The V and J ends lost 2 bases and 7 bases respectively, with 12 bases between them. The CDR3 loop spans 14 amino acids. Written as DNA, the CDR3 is TGTGCCATCAGTGAGACAGGGACGGGGCAGCCCCAGCATTTT. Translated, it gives CAISETGTGQPQHF.

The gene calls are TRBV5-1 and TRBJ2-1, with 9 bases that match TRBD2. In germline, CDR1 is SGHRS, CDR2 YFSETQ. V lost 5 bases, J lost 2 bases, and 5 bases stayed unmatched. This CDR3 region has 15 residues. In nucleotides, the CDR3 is TGCGCCAGCAGTCCTAGACTAGCGGCCTACAATGAGCAGTTCTTC. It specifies CASSPRLAAYNEQFF.

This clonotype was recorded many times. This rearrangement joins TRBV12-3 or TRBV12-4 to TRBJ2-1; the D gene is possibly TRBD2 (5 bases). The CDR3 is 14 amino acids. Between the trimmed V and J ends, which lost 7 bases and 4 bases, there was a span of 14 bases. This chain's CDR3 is CASTTRVWYNEQFF. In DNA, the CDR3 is TGTGCCAGCACTACTAGGGTCTGGTACAATGAGCAGTTCTTC.

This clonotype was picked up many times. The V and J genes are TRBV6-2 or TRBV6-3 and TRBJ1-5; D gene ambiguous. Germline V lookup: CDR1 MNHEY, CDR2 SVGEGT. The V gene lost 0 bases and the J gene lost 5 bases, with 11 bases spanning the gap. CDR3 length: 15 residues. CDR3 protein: CASSYSKQEYQPQHF. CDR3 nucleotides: TGTGCCAGCAGTTACTCGAAGCAGGAATATCAGCCCCAGCATTTT.

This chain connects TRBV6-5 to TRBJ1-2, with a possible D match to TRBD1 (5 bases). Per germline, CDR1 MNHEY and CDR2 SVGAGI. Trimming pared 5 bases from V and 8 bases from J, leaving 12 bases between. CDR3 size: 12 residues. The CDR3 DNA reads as TGTGCCAGCAGTACCGGGACGCCGGGCTACACCTTC. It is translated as CASSTGTPGYTF.

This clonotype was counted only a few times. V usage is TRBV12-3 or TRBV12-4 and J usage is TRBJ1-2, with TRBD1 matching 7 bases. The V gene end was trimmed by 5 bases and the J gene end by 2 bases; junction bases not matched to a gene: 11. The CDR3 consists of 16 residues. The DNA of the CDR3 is TGTGCCAGCAGTACCCAAAACAGGGGTCGGAACTATGGCTACACCTTC. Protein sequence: CASSTQNRGRNYGYTF.

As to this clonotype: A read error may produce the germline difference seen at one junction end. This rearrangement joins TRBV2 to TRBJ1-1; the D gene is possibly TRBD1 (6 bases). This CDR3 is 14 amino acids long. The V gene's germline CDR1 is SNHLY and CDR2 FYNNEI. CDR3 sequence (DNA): TGTGCCAATACAAAAGAACAGGGAGGGACTGAAACTTTCTTT. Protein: CANTKEQGGTETFF.

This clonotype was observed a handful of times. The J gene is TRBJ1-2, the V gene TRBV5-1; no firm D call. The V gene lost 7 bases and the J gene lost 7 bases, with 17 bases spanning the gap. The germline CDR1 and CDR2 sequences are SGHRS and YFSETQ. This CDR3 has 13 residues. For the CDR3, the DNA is TGCGCCAGCGGGTTAAGGCCTAACGTTGGCTACACCTTC. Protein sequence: CASGLRPNVGYTF.

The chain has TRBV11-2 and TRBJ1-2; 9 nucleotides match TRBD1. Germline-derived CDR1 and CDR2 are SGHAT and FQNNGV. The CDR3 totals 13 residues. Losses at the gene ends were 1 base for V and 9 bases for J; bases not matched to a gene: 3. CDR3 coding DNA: TGTGCCAGCAGCTTAGGGACAGGGGATTGCTACACCTTC. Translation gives CASSLGTGDCYTF.

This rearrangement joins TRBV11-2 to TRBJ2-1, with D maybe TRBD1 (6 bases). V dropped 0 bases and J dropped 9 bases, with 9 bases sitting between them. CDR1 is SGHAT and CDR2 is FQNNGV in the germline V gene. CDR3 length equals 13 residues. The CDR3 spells CASSLDLGGEQFF. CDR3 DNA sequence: TGTGCCAGCAGCTTAGATCTAGGGGGTGAGCAGTTCTTC.

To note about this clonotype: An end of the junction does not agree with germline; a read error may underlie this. CDR3 residues: CASSPPDTDRAYDYTF. In DNA form, the CDR3 reads TGTGCCAGCTCACCACCGGATACGGACAGGGCATATGACTACACCTTC. The chain recombines TRBV18 with TRBJ1-2; 8 nucleotides line up with TRBD1. CDR1 is KGHSH and CDR2 is LQKENI in the germline V gene. The CDR3 covers 16 residues. Using reference TRBV18 and TRBJ1-2 for the parts outside the CDR3, the full variable domain is NAGVMQNPRHLVRRRGQEARLRCSPMKGHSHVYWYRQLPEEGLKFMVYLQKENIIDESGMPKERFSAEFPKEGPSILRIQQVVRGDSAAYFCASSPPDTDRAYDYTFGSGTRLTVV.

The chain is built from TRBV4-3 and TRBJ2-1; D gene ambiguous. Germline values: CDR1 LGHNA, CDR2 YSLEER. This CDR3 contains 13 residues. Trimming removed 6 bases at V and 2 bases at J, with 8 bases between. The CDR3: CASSDRTYNEQFF. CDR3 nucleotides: TGCGCCAGCAGTGACCGCACCTACAATGAGCAGTTCTTC.

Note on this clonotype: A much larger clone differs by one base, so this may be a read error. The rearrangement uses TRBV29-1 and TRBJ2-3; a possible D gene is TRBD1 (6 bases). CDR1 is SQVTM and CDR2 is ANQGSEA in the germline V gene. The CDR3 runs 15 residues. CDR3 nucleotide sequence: TGCAGCGTTGAAGACCGGGACATAATCACAGATACGCGGTATTTT. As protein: CSVEDRDIITDTRYF.

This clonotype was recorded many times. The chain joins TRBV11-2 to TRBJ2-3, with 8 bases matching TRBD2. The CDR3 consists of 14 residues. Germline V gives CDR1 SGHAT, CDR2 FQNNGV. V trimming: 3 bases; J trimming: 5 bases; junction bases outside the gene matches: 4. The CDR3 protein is CASSFGGAGDTQYF. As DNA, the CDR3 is TGTGCCAGCAGCTTCGGGGGGGCCGGAGATACGCAGTATTTT. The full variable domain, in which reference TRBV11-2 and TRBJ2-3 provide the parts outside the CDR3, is EAGVAQSPRYKIIEKRQSVAFWCNPISGHATLYWYQQILGQGPKLLIQFQNNGVVDDSQLPKDRFSAERLKGVDSTLKIQPAKLEDSAVYLCASSFGGAGDTQYFGPGTRLTVL.

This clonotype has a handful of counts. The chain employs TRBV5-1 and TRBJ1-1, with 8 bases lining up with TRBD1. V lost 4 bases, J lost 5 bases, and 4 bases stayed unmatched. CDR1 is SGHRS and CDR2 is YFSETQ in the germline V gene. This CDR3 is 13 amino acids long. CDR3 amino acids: CASSRRQGTEAFF. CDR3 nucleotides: TGCGCCAGCAGCCGTCGACAGGGGACTGAAGCTTTCTTT.

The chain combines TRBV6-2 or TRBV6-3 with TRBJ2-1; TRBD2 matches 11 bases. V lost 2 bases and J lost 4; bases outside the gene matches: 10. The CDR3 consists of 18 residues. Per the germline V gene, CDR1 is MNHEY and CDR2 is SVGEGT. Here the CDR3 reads CASSYPLLAGGGYNEQFF. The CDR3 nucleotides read TGTGCCAGCAGTTACCCCCTCCTAGCGGGAGGAGGGTACAATGAGCAGTTCTTC.